This is a list of T cell receptor beta chains from one sample in a study of blood T cell repertoires in COVID-19. Profiling relied on immunoSEQ multiplex PCR, and the TCRdb table lists in-frame clones only, not all of them. The sample contains roughly 240,000 clones, approximately 89% of which appear only once. Sequencing input: peripheral blood. Every receptor here comes from a woman aged 55-70 years who had recovered from COVID-19. The CDR3 runs from the conserved cysteine through the conserved F or W. Each record gives: D gene, J gene, clone size, V gene, CDR3 DNA, CDR3 protein. A D gene is named only where the DNA matches it firmly. Clone sizes are given selectively: once, few, many, or a class where the clone is expanded.

d_gene: TRBD2
j_gene: TRBJ2-3
abundance: NA
v_gene: TRBV5-1
CDR3nt: TGCGCCAGCAGCACCTTAGCGGGGGGGCCCGGGGATACGCAGTATTTT
CDR3aa: CASSTLAGGPGDTQYF

d_gene: NA
j_gene: TRBJ2-5
abundance: NA
v_gene: TRBV27
CDR3nt: TGTGCCAGCAGCCTGCGAGGCAGGGGTGAGACCCAGTACTTC
CDR3aa: CASSLRGRGETQYF

d_gene: TRBD1
j_gene: TRBJ2-2
abundance: few
v_gene: TRBV19
CDR3nt: TGTGCCAGTAGTCCGACAGGGCCGGGCACCGGGGAGCTGTTTTTT
CDR3aa: CASSPTGPGTGELFF

d_gene: TRBD1
j_gene: TRBJ2-7
abundance: once
v_gene: TRBV4-1
CDR3nt: TGCGCCAGCAGCCGGACCGGACAGGGTTCCTACGAGCAGTACTTC
CDR3aa: CASSRTGQGSYEQYF

d_gene: NA
j_gene: TRBJ2-2
abundance: few
v_gene: TRBV11-2
CDR3nt: TGTGCCAGCAGCTTATACGCAGGGGAAGCGCCCGGGGAGCTGTTTTTT
CDR3aa: CASSLYAGEAPGELFF

d_gene: NA
j_gene: TRBJ2-5
abundance: once
v_gene: TRBV6-4
CDR3nt: TGTGCCAGCAGTGACTTGAGACTCCTAAAAGAGACCCAGTACTTC
CDR3aa: CASSDLRLLKETQYF

d_gene: TRBD1
j_gene: TRBJ2-2
abundance: NA
v_gene: TRBV7-3
CDR3nt: TGTGCCAGCAGCTTAACGGGACAGGGGGCTAAGAACACCGGGGAGCTGTTTTTT
CDR3aa: CASSLTGQGAKNTGELFF

d_gene: NA
j_gene: TRBJ1-4
abundance: NA
v_gene: TRBV6-5
CDR3nt: TGTGCCAGCAGTCTCTCCGGGGTTGACGCGGAAAAACTGTTTTTT
CDR3aa: CASSLSGVDAEKLFF

d_gene: NA
j_gene: TRBJ2-7
abundance: NA
v_gene: TRBV10-1
CDR3nt: TGCGCCAGCAGTGTGGAGGGGCTGCTAGCCTACGAGCAGTACTTC
CDR3aa: CASSVEGLLAYEQYF

d_gene: NA
j_gene: TRBJ1-1
abundance: NA
v_gene: TRBV10-3
CDR3nt: TGTGCCATCAGTGAGAGGGGGGAAGCTTTCTTT
CDR3aa: CAISERGEAFF

d_gene: TRBD1
j_gene: TRBJ1-1
abundance: NA
v_gene: TRBV15
CDR3nt: TGTGCCACCAGCAGGCCAAGACAGGGTGCAGAACGAAGGGCTTTCTTT
CDR3aa: CATSRPRQGAERRAFF

d_gene: TRBD1
j_gene: TRBJ1-2
abundance: NA
v_gene: TRBV7-3
CDR3nt: TGTGCCAGCAGCCCGACGGGACAGTTTGGCTATGGCTACACCTTC
CDR3aa: CASSPTGQFGYGYTF

d_gene: NA
j_gene: TRBJ1-3
abundance: NA
v_gene: TRBV3-1/TRBV3-2
CDR3nt: TGTGCCAGCAGCCAAAACTCCGGCTCTGGAAACACCATATATTTT
CDR3aa: CASSQNSGSGNTIYF

d_gene: NA
j_gene: TRBJ2-5
abundance: NA
v_gene: TRBV27
CDR3nt: TGTGCCAGCGCTGGAGTGCGGGGATACCAAGAGACCCAGTACTTC
CDR3aa: CASAGVRGYQETQYF

d_gene: NA
j_gene: TRBJ1-1
abundance: NA
v_gene: TRBV6-4
CDR3nt: TGTGCCAGCAGTGAGACCTGGAGCACGAACACTGAAGCTTTCTTT
CDR3aa: CASSETWSTNTEAFF

d_gene: NA
j_gene: TRBJ1-2
abundance: once
v_gene: TRBV5-1
CDR3nt: TGCGCCAGCAGCTTGACAGGGATGGGTGGCTACACCTTC
CDR3aa: CASSLTGMGGYTF

d_gene: TRBD1
j_gene: TRBJ2-7
abundance: NA
v_gene: TRBV28
CDR3nt: TGTGCCAGCAGGATCAGGGTCGACCCGACAGGGCTTGAGTACGAGCAGTACTTC
CDR3aa: CASRIRVDPTGLEYEQYF

d_gene: TRBD1
j_gene: TRBJ2-1
abundance: NA
v_gene: TRBV2
CDR3nt: TGTGCCAGCAGTCTACAGGGGTCCTACAATGAGCAGTTCTTC
CDR3aa: CASSLQGSYNEQFF

d_gene: NA
j_gene: TRBJ2-2
abundance: once
v_gene: TRBV7-8
CDR3nt: TGTGCCAGCAGCACCAGACTTACCTTGGTCCCCCGGGTGGACGGGGAGCTGTTTTTT
CDR3aa: CASSTRLTLVPRVDGELFF

d_gene: NA
j_gene: TRBJ1-5
abundance: NA
v_gene: TRBV28
CDR3nt: TGTGCCAGCAGTTTGGCAGGGGTTAGCAATCAGCCCCAGCATTTT
CDR3aa: CASSLAGVSNQPQHF

d_gene: TRBD2
j_gene: TRBJ2-3
abundance: NA
v_gene: TRBV3-1/TRBV3-2
CDR3nt: TGTGCCAGCAGCCAAGCCCCGGGGGGGGGCACAGATACGCAGTATTTT
CDR3aa: CASSQAPGGGTDTQYF

d_gene: NA
j_gene: TRBJ1-2
abundance: NA
v_gene: TRBV6-5
CDR3nt: TGTGCCAGCAGTTATCTCTGGGGGCGCGACTATGGCTACACCTTC
CDR3aa: CASSYLWGRDYGYTF

d_gene: NA
j_gene: TRBJ1-1
abundance: NA
v_gene: TRBV11-2
CDR3nt: TGTGCCAGCAGCCCCCGGGGGGGGGTGGGCACTGAAGCTTTCTTT
CDR3aa: CASSPRGGVGTEAFF

d_gene: TRBD2
j_gene: TRBJ2-3
abundance: few
v_gene: TRBV3-1/TRBV3-2
CDR3nt: TGTGCCAGCAGCCCCTTGCCGGGGGGGCCCTCTAGCACAGATACGCAGTATTTT
CDR3aa: CASSPLPGGPSSTDTQYF

d_gene: NA
j_gene: TRBJ1-3
abundance: NA
v_gene: TRBV3-1/TRBV3-2
CDR3nt: TGTGCCAGCAGCGCAAGCTGGTCGTCTGGAAACACCATATATTTT
CDR3aa: CASSASWSSGNTIYF

d_gene: TRBD2
j_gene: TRBJ2-3
abundance: once
v_gene: TRBV28
CDR3nt: TGTGCCAGCAGCCTATTAGCGGGAGCTGCGGTAAGCACAGATACGCAGTATTTT
CDR3aa: CASSLLAGAAVSTDTQYF

d_gene: NA
j_gene: TRBJ2-7
abundance: NA
v_gene: TRBV7-8
CDR3nt: TGTGCCAGCACCCGTAGCGGCTCCTACGAGCAGTACTTC
CDR3aa: CASTRSGSYEQYF

d_gene: TRBD2
j_gene: TRBJ2-7
abundance: NA
v_gene: TRBV14
CDR3nt: TGTGCCAGCAGCCAAGGTCCGGGGGGGATCTACGAGCAGTACTTC
CDR3aa: CASSQGPGGIYEQYF

d_gene: TRBD2
j_gene: TRBJ2-5
abundance: NA
v_gene: TRBV10-3
CDR3nt: TGTGCCATCAGTGAGACGGGATTAGCGGGGGGCCAAGAGACCCAGTACTTC
CDR3aa: CAISETGLAGGQETQYF

d_gene: TRBD1
j_gene: TRBJ1-6
abundance: NA
v_gene: TRBV28
CDR3nt: TGTGCCAGCAGTTCAGGGGGCTATAATTCACCCCTCCACTTT
CDR3aa: CASSSGGYNSPLHF

d_gene: NA
j_gene: TRBJ1-3
abundance: NA
v_gene: TRBV7-8
CDR3nt: TGTGCCAGCAGCTTAGCGAGTCTCCCTGGACTGGGAAACACCATATATTTT
CDR3aa: CASSLASLPGLGNTIYF

d_gene: TRBD1
j_gene: TRBJ1-1
abundance: NA
v_gene: TRBV14
CDR3nt: TGTGCCAGCAGCCCTCGATACAGGGAACAGGGGGAAGCTTTCTTT
CDR3aa: CASSPRYREQGEAFF

d_gene: TRBD1
j_gene: TRBJ2-5
abundance: NA
v_gene: TRBV5-1
CDR3nt: TGCGCCAGCAGCCAGGGACAGGGAAGGCCAGAGACCCAGTACTTC
CDR3aa: CASSQGQGRPETQYF

d_gene: NA
j_gene: TRBJ1-3
abundance: NA
v_gene: TRBV7-7
CDR3nt: TGTGCTAGCAGCCCGGACAGCCACTCTGGAAACACCATATATTTT
CDR3aa: CASSPDSHSGNTIYF

d_gene: TRBD2
j_gene: TRBJ2-5
abundance: NA
v_gene: TRBV6-5
CDR3nt: TGTGCCAGCAGTTACTCGGGGGGGACTAGCATAGAGACCCAGTACTTC
CDR3aa: CASSYSGGTSIETQYF

d_gene: NA
j_gene: TRBJ2-5
abundance: NA
v_gene: TRBV6-5
CDR3nt: TGTGCCAGCAGCCCCATGTATACAGGGGAGACCCAGTACTTC
CDR3aa: CASSPMYTGETQYF

d_gene: TRBD1
j_gene: TRBJ1-1
abundance: NA
v_gene: TRBV5-4
CDR3nt: TGTGCCAGCAGCTTCTCCCCTTTCAACAGGGGCGGCACTGAAGCTTTCTTT
CDR3aa: CASSFSPFNRGGTEAFF

d_gene: NA
j_gene: TRBJ1-3
abundance: once
v_gene: TRBV23-1
CDR3nt: TGCGCCAGCAGTCAGGCCCAGTACTGGAGGGACACCATATATTTT
CDR3aa: CASSQAQYWRDTIYF

d_gene: TRBD2
j_gene: TRBJ2-1
abundance: NA
v_gene: TRBV7-3
CDR3nt: TGTGCCAGCAGCCGCGGACTAGCACGAGATGAGCAGTTCTTC
CDR3aa: CASSRGLARDEQFF